This TCR beta chain was documented in a study of T cells in Graves' hyperthyroidism and ophthalmopathy. Broader study findings: Appearing also in blood were most of the thyroid clonotypes expanded above 0.001. Ophthalmopathy was identified by the model a median about seven months ahead of onset. In simple terms, a model built on 13 V-J features told ophthalmopathy apart from stable hyperthyroidism.

This clonotype was detected a few times. The antigen remains unidentified. If no ophthalmopathy progression occurred within 18 months, Graves' hyperthyroidism was stable. TCR beta CDR3 regions were amplified from RNA. Using the HTBI primer set, a first-round RT-PCR was run on the TCR CDR3. TCRdb reprocessed the multiplex PCR reads with MiXCR, giving one entry per CDR3 protein. Seen here are hundreds of thousands of distinct CDR3 sequences, approximately 44% observed once, and the top ten hold approximately 8.2%. Per the germline V gene, CDR1 is SEHNR and CDR2 is FQNEAQ (reference sequence). The CDR3 sequence is 11 residues long.

This TCR came from a woman under 30 with Graves' hyperthyroidism. The V call is TRBV7-9, the J call TRBJ2-7; possibly TRBD2 for D (6 bases). With the DNA end fitting TRBJ2-1 better, the J assignment may be wrong. The sequencing sample was made of peripheral blood or thyroid tissue (not recorded which). The CDR3: CASSLGGEQFF. CDR3 bases: TGTGCCAGCAGCTTGGGAGGTGAGCAGTTCTTC.